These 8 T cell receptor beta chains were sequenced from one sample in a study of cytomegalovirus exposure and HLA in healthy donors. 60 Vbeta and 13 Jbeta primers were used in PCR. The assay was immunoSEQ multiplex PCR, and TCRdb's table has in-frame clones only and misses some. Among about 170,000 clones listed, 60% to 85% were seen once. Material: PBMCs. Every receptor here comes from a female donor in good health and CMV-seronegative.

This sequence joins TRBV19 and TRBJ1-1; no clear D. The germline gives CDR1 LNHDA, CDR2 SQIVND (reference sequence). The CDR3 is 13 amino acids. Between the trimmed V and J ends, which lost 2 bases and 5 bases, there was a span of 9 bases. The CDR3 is CASSISSGTEAFF. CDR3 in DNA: TGTGCCAGTAGTATAAGTTCGGGGACTGAAGCTTTCTTT.

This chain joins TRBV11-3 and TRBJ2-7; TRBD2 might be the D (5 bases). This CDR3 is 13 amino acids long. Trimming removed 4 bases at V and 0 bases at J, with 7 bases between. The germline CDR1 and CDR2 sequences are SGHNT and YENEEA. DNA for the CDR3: TGTGCCAGCAGCTCGGGATTCTCCTACGAGCAGTACTTC. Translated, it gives CASSSGFSYEQYF.

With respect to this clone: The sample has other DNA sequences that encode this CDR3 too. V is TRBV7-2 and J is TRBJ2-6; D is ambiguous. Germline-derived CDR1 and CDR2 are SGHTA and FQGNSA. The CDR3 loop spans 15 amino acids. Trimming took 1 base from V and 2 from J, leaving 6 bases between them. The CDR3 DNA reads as TGTGCCAGCAGCTTAGGCGGAGCTGGGGCCAACGTCCTGACTTTC. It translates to CASSLGGAGANVLTF.

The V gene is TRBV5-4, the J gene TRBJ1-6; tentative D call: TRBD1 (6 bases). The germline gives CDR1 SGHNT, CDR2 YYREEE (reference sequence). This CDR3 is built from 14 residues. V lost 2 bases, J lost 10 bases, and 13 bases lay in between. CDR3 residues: CASSLQGSGSPLHF. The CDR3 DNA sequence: TGTGCCAGCAGCTTACAGGGTAGCGGGTCACCCCTCCACTTT.

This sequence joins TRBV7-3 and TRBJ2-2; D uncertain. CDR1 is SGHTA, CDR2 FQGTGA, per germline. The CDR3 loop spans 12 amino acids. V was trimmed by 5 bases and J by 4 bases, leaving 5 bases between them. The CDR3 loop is CASSRSTGELFF. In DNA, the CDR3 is TGTGCCAGCAGCCGGAGCACCGGGGAGCTGTTTTTT.

The CDR3 coding sequence is TGTGCCAGCAGTGACTCTCCGAACACTGAAGCTTTCTTT. Its protein product is CASSDSPNTEAFF. The rearrangement links TRBV25-1 to TRBJ1-1, with D uncertain. Germline loops: CDR1 MGHDK, CDR2 SYGVNS. The CDR3 is made up of 13 amino acids. Trimming left V 3 bases short and J 1 base short, with 6 bases between.

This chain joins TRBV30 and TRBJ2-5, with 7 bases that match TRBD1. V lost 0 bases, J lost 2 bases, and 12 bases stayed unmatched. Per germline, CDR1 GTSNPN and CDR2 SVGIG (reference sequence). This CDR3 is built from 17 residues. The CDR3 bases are TGTGCCTGGAGTGTACGAGGTGGGACAGCGTGGCAAGAGACCCAGTACTTC. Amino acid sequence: CAWSVRGGTAWQETQYF.

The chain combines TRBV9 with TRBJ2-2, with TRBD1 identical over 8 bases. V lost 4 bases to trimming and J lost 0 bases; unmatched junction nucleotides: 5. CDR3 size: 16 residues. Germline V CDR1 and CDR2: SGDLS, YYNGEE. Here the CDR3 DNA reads TGTGCCAGCAGCCCTTGGACAGGGTCGAACACCGGGGAGCTGTTTTTT. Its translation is CASSPWTGSNTGELFF.